This T cell receptor (beta chain) was sequenced for a study of blood T cells in healthy people across ages (dated by TCRdb to 2013 to 2016). Regarding the research as a whole: Template switching captured roughly one uniquely barcoded TCR beta cDNA molecule per two T cells in model experiments. To track age-related changes in TCR beta repertoire diversity, the study relied on deep sequencing normalized with unique cDNA molecular identifiers. The donors were split into four age groups: young (average about 16 years), middle-aged (39), aged (more than 60) and long-lived (about 74). Two additional independent replicas of 1 million unique cDNA reads from the same blood draw were analyzed for two donors (one aged 18 to 30 and one aged 80 or older). What the authors observed across the whole study: The long-lived group showed more naive CD4+ T cells, fewer expanded clones and increased TCR diversity than the aged group, suggesting age selection. The percentage of naive T cells measured by flow cytometry correlated strongly with observed TCR beta diversity. Donor CMV infection status was unknown, potentially confounding age-related changes in expanded clonotypes. Estimates of total diversity based on one million sequenced T cells were considered lower bounds and underestimates. Because profiling used bulk unsorted PBMCs, naive and antigen-experienced compartments could not be compared conclusively. As age increased, observed TCR beta diversity per million T cells dropped in a roughly linear way, and a significant reduction was already evident by age 40.

Measured from the cysteine to the phenylalanine, the CDR3 is 14 residues long. Only the CDR3 region is kept as DNA, spanning 42 bases read in frame from base 1. Via the germline V gene, CDR1 is SGHTA and CDR2 FQGTGA. The donors were roughly 38 Caucasian individuals from Russia, aged roughly 6 to 100 years, who were systemically healthy. Each donor gave 8 to 10 milliliters of peripheral blood, drawn into EDTA-treated Vacutainer tubes. PBMCs were isolated by Ficoll-Paque density-gradient centrifugation, with at least 6.5 million obtained per sample. Total RNA, at least 6 micrograms per sample, was extracted from PBMCs with Trizol reagent. The percentages of naive CD45RAhigh/CD27high T cells were determined by flow cytometry on a PBMC aliquot from every donor. Concerning this clonotype itself: The antigen it recognizes is unknown. Base qualities are not provided; no much larger clone lies one nucleotide away.

Receptors were amplified or captured by 5' RACE. Sequencing instrument: Illumina HiSeq 2500. A second PCR of about 7 to 12 cycles was run with a J-beta primer mix and a sample-barcoded 5' primer. Each TCR beta cDNA molecule received a unique molecular identifier from a template-switch 5' adaptor carrying 12 random nucleotides. At least 3 million CDR3-containing paired-end reads were obtained from each sample. The Mint cDNA synthesis kit, primed by a TRBC-specific oligonucleotide, was used to synthesize first-strand cDNA from all RNA. Following uracil-DNA glycosylase treatment, all cDNA underwent a first 18-cycle PCR with the universal primers M1SS and BC2_uni_R. Turning to the authors' computational methods: For normalization, 1 million high-quality reads were randomly selected from each sample, with every read carrying a distinct molecular identifier. Reads with shared molecular identifiers were discarded instead of being binned into consensus sequences. MiTCR, run with a Q25 quality threshold and the strictest error-elimination algorithm, handled CDR3 identification, clonotype clustering and error correction. A nonparametric unseen species model using Euler transformation provided a lower-bound estimate of total TCR beta diversity. Clones were called with MiXCR by TCRdb after fastp trimmed the public reads at Q25, and only in-frame beta chains were retained. Each entry merges the rows of one CDR3 protein and shows their most common DNA and genes. V and J calls and clone size were set by TCRdb, not the authors. Present in this sample are around 520,000 distinct CDR3 sequences, about 29% of which were seen just once. Approximately 4% of the sample goes to the ten largest clones.

In addition, the sample was reused for a study of T cells of mothers and their children. From that second study: The donors were nine systemically healthy Caucasian individuals, made up of three mothers and their six children. cDNA synthesis used all of the extracted RNA, with roughly 1.6 ug of RNA in each 15 ul reaction. Sample barcodes and 2-4 random nucleotides were added via the M1S primer in the second PCR. Each mother yielded over 9.5 million TCR beta CDR3 reads and each child a few million reads. Thymic selection similarly shapes TCR recombination output in related and unrelated pairs, with minor effect from inherited differences. Related mother-child pairs always showed normalized repertoire overlap that was slightly higher than in unrelated mother-child pairs, though the difference was never significant. Persistent microchimeric T cell clones were not detected, at a sensitivity of approximately 100 clones per million clonotypes. The study used deep NGS to compare TCR beta repertoires of mothers and children, seeking features distinguishing related mother-child pairs from unrelated individuals. On average, the children were about 12 +/- 4 years old, while the mothers were about 37 +/- 4 years old. After adapters were ligated using NEBNext reagents, the libraries underwent 100+100 nt paired-end sequencing on an Illumina HiSeq 2000. Mother and child libraries were prepared a month apart and sequenced in separate runs to prevent cross-contamination. Each donor had between roughly 500,000 and 2,100,000 distinct TCR beta clonotypes identified. Naive TCR beta clonotypes were estimated from low-frequency clonotypes matched to each donor's FACS-determined naive share, without sorting.

The rearrangement joined TRBV7-3 to TRBJ2-5; TRBD2 agrees with 10 junctional bases. The DNA end lines up better with TRBJ2-1; the J call may be wrong. The sample consisted of blood. This receptor was identified in a boy under 10 years old in good health. The CDR3 in this case is CASSPERGGYEQFF. The nucleotides read TGTGCCAGCAGCCCCGAGCGGGGGGGCTATGAGCAGTTCTTC.